This T cell receptor beta chain was found in a study of blood T cell repertoires in COVID-19. Participants reported their clinical history, and cohort assignment relied on those reports. V was pared by 5 bases and J by 12 bases, with 17 bases of the junction left unmatched. The CDR3 has 15 residues. Germline V gene data show CDR1 as SGHVS and CDR2 as FNYEAQ. Profiled with immunoSEQ multiplex PCR; TCRdb holds only in-frame clones, not every one. This sample has around 190,000 clones, with 84% found just once. This rearrangement joins TRBV7-6 to TRBJ1-1; 8 bases are a match to TRBD1. This TCR was sampled from a woman under 40 who had been exposed to COVID-19. Sequencing input: PBMCs or T cells enriched from blood (not recorded which). The CDR3, as DNA: TGTGCCAGCAGCGAACAGACCGGGACAGGCTCAAAAACTTTCTTT. Translation: CASSEQTGTGSKTFF. The variable domain in full, with the rest retrieved from reference TRBV7-6 and TRBJ1-1, is GAGVSQSPRYKVTKRGQDVALRCDPISGHVSLYWYRQALGQGPEFLTYFNYEAQQDKSGLPNDRFSAERPEGSISTLTIQRTEQRDSAMYRCASSEQTGTGSKTFFGQGTRLTVV.